This section outlines one T cell receptor beta chain sequence together with its context. Its specific antigen is unknown. One end of the junction does not line up with germline, which may come from a read error. This entry is derived from a study of response to subunit inactivated influenza vaccine listed by TCRdb under 2018. In terms of the full investigation: Deep quantitative profiling of the T cell receptor repertoire was used in the study to follow responses to a trivalent subunit inactivated influenza vaccine. What the study reported, not specific to this receptor: The authors suggested that each seasonal influenza vaccination may recruit only a limited number of new T cells.

The method was RT-PCR. The sample was run on an Illumina HiSeq 2500. The raw public reads went through TCRdb reprocessing: fastp at Q25, MiXCR clone calling, in-frame beta chains kept. Rows are combined by CDR3 protein, so each entry shows the most common genes and DNA. The sample records around 520,000 distinct CDR3 sequences, over 25% of which are singletons. The top ten constitute approximately 2% of the sample. From its cysteine to its phenylalanine, the CDR3 spans 13 amino acids. Kept here is only the CDR3 DNA, which spans 39 bases and is read in frame from base 1. From the germline V gene, CDR1 is MDHEN and CDR2 is SYDVKM.

Specimen: CD4+ T cells sorted from PBMCs, collected more than 4 days after vaccination. This TCR was recovered from a man between 50 and 59 years old who received an inactivated influenza vaccine. Donor details come from another sample of the same person, matched by shared clones. This receptor chain uses TRBV28 and TRBJ2-5; TRBD1 might be the D gene, on 6 matching bases. The CDR3 sequence is CASYGQPQQTQYF. The DNA sequence reads TGTGCCAGTTATGGACAGCCCCAACAGACCCAGTACTTC.